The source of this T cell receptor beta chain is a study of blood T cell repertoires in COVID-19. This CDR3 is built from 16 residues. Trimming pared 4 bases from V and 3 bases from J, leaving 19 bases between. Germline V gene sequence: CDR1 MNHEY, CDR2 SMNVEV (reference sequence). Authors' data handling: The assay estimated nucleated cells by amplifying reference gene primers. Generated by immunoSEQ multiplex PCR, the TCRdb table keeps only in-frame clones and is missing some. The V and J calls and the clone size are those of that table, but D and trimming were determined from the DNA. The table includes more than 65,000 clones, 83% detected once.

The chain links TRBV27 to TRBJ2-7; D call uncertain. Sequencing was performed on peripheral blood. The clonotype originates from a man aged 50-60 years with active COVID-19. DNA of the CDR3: TGTGCCAGCAGTTCCGCCAAGAGAGGTTCTCTCTACGAGCAGTACTTC. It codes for CASSSAKRGSLYEQYF.